This T cell receptor beta chain was found in a study of beta chain features in type 1 diabetes. Study details: Patients did not differ from healthy donors in age, gender or cell yield.

Trimming cost V 4 bases and J 6 bases, with 17 bases left between them. The CDR3 covers 14 residues. Germline-derived CDR1 and CDR2 are SGHDT and YYEEEE. Study findings and constraints: Researchers report that Type 1 diabetes patients had moderately but significantly shorter TCRB CDR3s across all four CD4+ subsets. Researchers reported that naive, central memory and Treg TCRB repertoires appeared more similar in patients than in healthy donors.

Each of the sorted populations had a purity greater than 95%. The entirety of the isolated RNA underwent reverse transcription, so expressed TCRB transcripts were sequenced. Sequenced by immunoSEQ multiplex PCR; TCRdb stores in-frame clones only, minus some. The sample has under 850,000 clones; around an eighth are singletons. This clone was seen more than once but under ten times. The antigen remains unidentified. V usage is TRBV5-6 and J usage is TRBJ2-7; D uncertain. The source of this sequence is a man aged 18 to 30 with type 1 diabetes. Material: naive CD4+ T cells from blood. CDR3 in amino acids: CASSPSAFTFEQYF. The CDR3 nucleotides are TGTGCCAGCAGCCCCTCGGCGTTCACCTTCGAGCAGTACTTC.